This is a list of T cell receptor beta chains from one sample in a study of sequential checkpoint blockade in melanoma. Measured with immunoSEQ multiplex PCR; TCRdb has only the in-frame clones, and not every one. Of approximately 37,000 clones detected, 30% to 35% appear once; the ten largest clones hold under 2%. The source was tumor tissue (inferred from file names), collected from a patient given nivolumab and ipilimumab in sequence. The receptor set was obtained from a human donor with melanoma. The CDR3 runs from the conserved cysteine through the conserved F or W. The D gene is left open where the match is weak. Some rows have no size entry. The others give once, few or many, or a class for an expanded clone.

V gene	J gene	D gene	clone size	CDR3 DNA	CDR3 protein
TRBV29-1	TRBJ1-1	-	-	TGCAGCGTCTTCCGCGACCCCGGGGACACTGAAGCTTTCTTT	CSVFRDPGDTEAFF
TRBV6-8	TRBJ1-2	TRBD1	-	TGTGCCAGCCATAGGGGGACAGGGCATGGCTACACCTTC	CASHRGTGHGYTF
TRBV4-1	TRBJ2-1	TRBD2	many	TGCGCCAGCAGCCAATTAATGGGGGGGAACAATGAGCAGTTCTTC	CASSQLMGGNNEQFF
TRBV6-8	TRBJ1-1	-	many	TGTGCCAGCAGTTACGGTGCATTGAATCAGGGGTCGAACACTGAAGCTTTCTTT	CASSYGALNQGSNTEAFF
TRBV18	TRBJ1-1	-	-	TGTGCCAGCTCACCACCGGCTAGGGCTGAAGCTTTCTTT	CASSPPARAEAFF
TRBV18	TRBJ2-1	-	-	TGTGCCAGCTCAGCTATTTCAGGGAATGAGCAGTTCTTC	CASSAISGNEQFF
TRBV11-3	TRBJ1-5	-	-	TGTGCCAGCAGCCGAGGGGGGAGCAATCAGCCCCAGCATTTT	CASSRGGSNQPQHF
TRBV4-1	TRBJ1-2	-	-	TGCGCCAGCAGCCAAGGATTCGCAGGGGCCCTGGGCTACACCTTC	CASSQGFAGALGYTF
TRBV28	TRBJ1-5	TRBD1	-	TGTGCCAGCTCGCGGTTTGGGCCAGGGGGCTCAGGCAATCAGCCCCAGCATTTT	CASSRFGPGGSGNQPQHF
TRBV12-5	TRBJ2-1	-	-	TGTGCCGGTGGGACGGGACCTGAGCAGTTCTTC	CAGGTGPEQFF
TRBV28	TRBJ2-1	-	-	TGTGCCAGCAGTGGAGGCAGAACCTTTTACAATGAGCAGTTCTTC	CASSGGRTFYNEQFF
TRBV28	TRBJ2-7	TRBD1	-	TGTGCCAGCAGTTCACCGGGACAGGTCTTCTACGAGCAGTACTTC	CASSSPGQVFYEQYF
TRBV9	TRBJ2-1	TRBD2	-	TGTGCCAGCAGAAGGGGGACTAGCCGAGACAATGAGCAGTTCTTC	CASRRGTSRDNEQFF
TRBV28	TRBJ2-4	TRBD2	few	TGTGCCAGCAGCTCTAGCGGGATGGGTGAAAACATTCAGTACTTC	CASSSSGMGENIQYF
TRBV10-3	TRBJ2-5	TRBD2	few	TGTGCCATCAGTGGGACTAGCGGGGGGCAGGAGACCCAGTACTTC	CAISGTSGGQETQYF
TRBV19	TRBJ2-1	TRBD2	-	TGTGCCAGTAGTAAATCTAGCGGGCGAAAAAGATCCAATGAGCAGTTCTTC	CASSKSSGRKRSNEQFF
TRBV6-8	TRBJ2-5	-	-	TGTGCCAGCAACCCCTCGAGGGAAGAGACCCAGTACTTC	CASNPSREETQYF
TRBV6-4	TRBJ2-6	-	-	TGTGCCAGCAGGCATTTCGATGGCAACGTCCTGACTTTC	CASRHFDGNVLTF
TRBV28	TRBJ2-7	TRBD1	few	TGTGCCAGCAGTCCGCCCCCCCGGGACAGGGGGTACGAGCAGTACTTC	CASSPPPRDRGYEQYF